This T cell receptor beta chain was sequenced for a study of cytomegalovirus exposure and HLA in healthy donors. Broader study findings: HLA restriction was apparent for most CMV-associated TCR beta chains in a later analysis.

These donors, healthy bone marrow donors, were studied. A word on this clone: The target antigen is unknown.

This CDR3 spans 10 amino acids. Per germline, CDR1 GTSNPN and CDR2 SVGIG (reference sequence). Trimming took off 8 bases at V and 11 bases at J, with 15 bases between the two ends. Primers: 60 Vbeta forward and 13 Jbeta reverse. Measured with immunoSEQ multiplex PCR; TCRdb has only the in-frame clones, and not every one. In the table there are approximately 170,000 clones, roughly three quarters of which are singletons. Specimen: PBMCs. The chain recombines TRBV30 with TRBJ1-1, with a weak D call TRBD1 (6 bases). The TCR was taken from a woman aged 45-65 years in good health and CMV-seronegative. The CDR3 loop reads CAGNRVGAFF. The CDR3 DNA is TGTGCCGGCAACAGGGTTGGTGCTTTCTTT.